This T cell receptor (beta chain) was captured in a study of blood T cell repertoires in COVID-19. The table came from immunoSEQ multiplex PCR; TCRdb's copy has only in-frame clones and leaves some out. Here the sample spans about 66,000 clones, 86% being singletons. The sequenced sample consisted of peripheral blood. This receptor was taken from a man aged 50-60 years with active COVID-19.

CDR3 protein: CASSHPALGTDTQYF. The CDR3 DNA follows: TGTGCCAGCAGCCACCCCGCGTTAGGCACAGATACGCAGTATTTT. V is TRBV28 and J is TRBJ2-3; D is undetermined. The CDR3 contains 15 residues. Germline V lookup: CDR1 MDHEN, CDR2 SYDVKM. V lost 6 bases and J 1 base, leaving 14 bases between the germline ends.